This T cell receptor (beta chain) is from a study of shared clonotypes between healthy human individuals. Assay: immunoSEQ multiplex PCR; the TCRdb copy retains only in-frame clones and omits some. The sample has over a million clones, roughly 96% seen once; the top ten hold approximately 1.2%. As regards this clone: Its antigen is not known.

The CDR3 is 12 amino acids. The V end was cut by 7 bases, the J end by 2 bases, with 12 bases between. Germline V lookup: CDR1 SQVTM, CDR2 ANQGSEA. Adult Caucasians living in Nashville, Tennessee made up all of the donors. Findings and limits, study-wide: Naive CD4 clonotypes overlapped across a handful of donors at roughly 5.1%. Rarefaction showed that sequencing of sorted subsets was incomplete (despite large depth).

Sequencing was carried out using naive CD4+ T cells sorted from blood. Stated subset: CD45RA+ positively selected. This receptor was identified in a man aged 25 to 45 in good health. This chain links TRBV29-1 with TRBJ2-7; the D gene is possibly TRBD1 (6 bases). CDR3 loop: CSAWTAAYEQYF. The CDR3 DNA is TGCAGCGCATGGACAGCGGCCTACGAGCAGTACTTC.